This T cell receptor beta chain was sequenced in a study of blood T cell repertoires in COVID-19. Germline CDR1 MNHEY, CDR2 SVGEGT. J lost 5 bases, V lost 5 bases, and 14 bases had no gene match. This CDR3 is built from 18 residues. Only in-frame clones appear in the TCRdb table, and some are missing; sequencing was by immunoSEQ multiplex PCR. The table lists around 300,000 clones, around 88% of them singletons, with about an eighth in the top ten. Sequencing was carried out using peripheral blood. The receptor was isolated from a woman aged 65 to 85 with COVID-19, enrolled during active disease. The gene calls are TRBV6-2 or TRBV6-3 and TRBJ2-5; 13 bases are a match to TRBD2. This CDR3 reads CASSKTPGLAGYWETQYF. CDR3 DNA: TGTGCCAGCAGTAAGACACCGGGACTAGCGGGGTATTGGGAGACCCAGTACTTC.